These 9 T cell receptor beta chains originate from one sample sequenced in a study of blood T cell repertoires in COVID-19. Only in-frame clones appear in the TCRdb table, and some are missing; sequencing was by immunoSEQ multiplex PCR. The sample has 70,000 to 95,000 clones; 60% to 80% are singletons. Material for sequencing was peripheral blood. Receptors originate from a man aged 60-69 years with COVID-19, enrolled during active disease.

This clone occurred once. V is TRBV7-9 and J is TRBJ2-7; D remains unclear. The ends were cut back, 1 base at V and 0 bases at J, with 10 bases in the middle. This CDR3 is 15 amino acids long. The germline V gene encodes CDR1 SEHNR and CDR2 FQNEAQ (reference sequence). The CDR3 DNA is TGTGCCAGCAGCTTAGACCCGGTCAACTCCTACGAGCAGTACTTC. Translated: CASSLDPVNSYEQYF.

This rearrangement joins TRBV15 to TRBJ2-1; possibly TRBD2 for D (5 bases). The CDR3 contains 17 residues. V lost 0 bases and J 6 bases, leaving 18 bases between the germline ends. CDR1 and CDR2 from the germline V gene are LNHNV and YYDKDF (reference sequence). CDR3 bases: TGTGCCACCAGCAGAGATCGAATCGGACTCTCCCCCAATGAGCAGTTCTTC. This sequence encodes CATSRDRIGLSPNEQFF.

V is TRBV11-2 and J is TRBJ2-5; TRBD2 matches at 12 bases. With V trimmed by 5 bases and J by 7 bases, 11 bases remained unmatched. The CDR3 is 16 residues long. CDR1 and CDR2 from the germline V gene are SGHAT and FQNNGV. CDR3 DNA: TGTGCCAGCAGCCTACCACTAGCGGGGGGCCGGGGGACCCAGTACTTC. It yields the protein CASSLPLAGGRGTQYF.

The chain uses TRBV9 and TRBJ1-2; no clear D gene. CDR1 and CDR2 from the germline V gene are SGDLS and YYNGEE. The V end was cut by 2 bases, the J end by 0 bases, with 8 bases between. This CDR3 contains 14 residues. In DNA form, the CDR3 reads TGTGCCAGCAGCGTCGGGAGGGCTAACTATGGCTACACCTTC. Translated: CASSVGRANYGYTF.

This clone has more than one count but fewer than ten. V and J are TRBV10-3 and TRBJ2-1, with TRBD2 matching 8 bases. CDR3 length equals 13 residues. Germline CDR1 ENHRY, CDR2 SYGVKD. The J segment lost 7 bases and the V segment lost 5 bases, leaving 4 bases of the junction unmatched. CDR3 DNA: TGTGCCATCAGTCCGGGACTAGGGAATGAGCAGTTCTTC. It encodes CAISPGLGNEQFF.

This chain links TRBV6-5 with TRBJ2-2; 8 bases are a match to TRBD2. The CDR3 has 14 amino acids. CDR1 and CDR2 (germline): MNHEY, SVGAGI. The ends lost 4 bases at V and 5 bases at J; junction bases unmatched: 3. As DNA, the CDR3 is TGTGCCAGCAGTTCCGGGACTAGGACCGGGGAGCTGTTTTTT. Its protein product is CASSSGTRTGELFF.

This sequence joins TRBV19 and TRBJ2-5, with TRBD1 identical over 10 bases. Germline CDR1 is LNHDA and CDR2 is SQIVND (reference sequence). The V and J ends lost 2 bases and 6 bases, in that order; junction bases with no gene match: 9. This CDR3 has 16 amino acids. CDR3 in DNA: TGTGCCAGTAGTATACGGGGACAGGGGAATGTCAAGACCCAGTACTTC. Translating gives CASSIRGQGNVKTQYF.

The rearrangement joins TRBV9 to TRBJ2-3, with TRBD2 identical over 16 bases. This CDR3 comprises 17 residues. CDR1 and CDR2 from the germline V gene are SGDLS and YYNGEE. The V gene end was trimmed by 4 bases and the J gene end by 4 bases; junction bases not matched to a gene: 6. The CDR3 DNA reads as TGTGCCAGCAGCTACAGAGGGACTAGCGGGAGGGCAGATACGCAGTATTTT. Its protein is CASSYRGTSGRADTQYF.

The rearrangement links TRBV6-6 to TRBJ2-7, with D perhaps matching TRBD1 (5 bases). Germline V gives CDR1 MNHNY, CDR2 SVGAGI (reference sequence). Trimming stripped 8 bases from V and 2 bases from J, with 16 bases between. The CDR3 has 14 residues. DNA for the CDR3: TGTGCCAGCCAGTCAGTGGACAACACCTACGAGCAGTACTTC. Amino acids: CASQSVDNTYEQYF.